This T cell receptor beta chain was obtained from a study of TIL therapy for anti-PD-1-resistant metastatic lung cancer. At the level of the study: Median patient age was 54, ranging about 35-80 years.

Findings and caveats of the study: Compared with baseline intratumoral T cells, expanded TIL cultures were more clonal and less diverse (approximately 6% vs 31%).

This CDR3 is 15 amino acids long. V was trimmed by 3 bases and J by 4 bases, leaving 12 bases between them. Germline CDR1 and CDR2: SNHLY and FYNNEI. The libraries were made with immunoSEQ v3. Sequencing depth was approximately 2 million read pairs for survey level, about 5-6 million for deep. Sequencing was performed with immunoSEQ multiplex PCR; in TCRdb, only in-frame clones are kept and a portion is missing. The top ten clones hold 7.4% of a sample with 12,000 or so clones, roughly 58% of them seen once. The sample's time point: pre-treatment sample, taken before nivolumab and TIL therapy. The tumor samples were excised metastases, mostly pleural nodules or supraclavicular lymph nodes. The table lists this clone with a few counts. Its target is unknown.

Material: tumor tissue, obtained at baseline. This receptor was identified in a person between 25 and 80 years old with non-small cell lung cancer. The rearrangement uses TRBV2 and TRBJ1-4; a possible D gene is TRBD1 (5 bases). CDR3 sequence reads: CASSDQDRLNEKLFF. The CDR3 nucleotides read TGTGCCAGCAGTGATCAAGACAGACTTAATGAAAAACTGTTTTTT. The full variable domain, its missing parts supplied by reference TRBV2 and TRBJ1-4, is EPEVTQTPSHQVTQMGQEVILRCVPISNHLYFYWYRQILGQKVEFLVSFYNNEISEKSEIFDDQFSVERPDGSNFTLKIRSTKLEDSAMYFCASSDQDRLNEKLFFGSGTQLSVL.